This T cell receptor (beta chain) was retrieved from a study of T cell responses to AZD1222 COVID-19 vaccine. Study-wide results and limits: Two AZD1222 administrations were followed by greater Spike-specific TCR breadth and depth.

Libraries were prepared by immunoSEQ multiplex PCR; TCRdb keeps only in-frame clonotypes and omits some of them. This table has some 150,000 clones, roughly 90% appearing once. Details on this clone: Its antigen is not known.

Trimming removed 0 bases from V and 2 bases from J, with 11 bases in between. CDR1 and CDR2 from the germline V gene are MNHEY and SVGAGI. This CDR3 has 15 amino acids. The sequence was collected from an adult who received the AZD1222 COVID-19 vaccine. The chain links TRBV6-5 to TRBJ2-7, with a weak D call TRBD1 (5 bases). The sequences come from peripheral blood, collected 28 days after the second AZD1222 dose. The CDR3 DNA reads TGTGCCAGCAGTTACTCGGGCAGGGCTACCTACGAGCAGTACTTC. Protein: CASSYSGRATYEQYF.